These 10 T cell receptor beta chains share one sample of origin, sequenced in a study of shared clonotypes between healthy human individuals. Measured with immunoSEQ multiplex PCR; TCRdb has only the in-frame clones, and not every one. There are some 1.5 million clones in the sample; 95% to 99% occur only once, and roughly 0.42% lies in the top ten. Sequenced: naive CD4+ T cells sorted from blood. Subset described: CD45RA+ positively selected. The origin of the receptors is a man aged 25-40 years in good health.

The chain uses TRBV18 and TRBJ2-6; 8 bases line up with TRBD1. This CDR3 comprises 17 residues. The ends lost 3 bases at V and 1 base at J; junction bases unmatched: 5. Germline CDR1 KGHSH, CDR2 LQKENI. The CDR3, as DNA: TGTGCCAGCTCACCCGGACAGGGTAGGTCTGGGGCCAACGTCCTGACTTTC. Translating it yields CASSPGQGRSGANVLTF.

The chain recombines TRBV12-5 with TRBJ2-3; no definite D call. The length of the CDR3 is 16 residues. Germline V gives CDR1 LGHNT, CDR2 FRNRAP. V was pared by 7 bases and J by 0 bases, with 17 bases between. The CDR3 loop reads CASAPLGSASTDTQYF. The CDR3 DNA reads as TGTGCTAGTGCCCCCTTGGGTAGTGCTAGCACAGATACGCAGTATTTT. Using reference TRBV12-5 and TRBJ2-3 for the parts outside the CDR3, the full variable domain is DARVTQTPRHKVTEMGQEVTMRCQPILGHNTVFWYRQTMMQGLELLAYFRNRAPLDDSGMPKDRFSAEMPDATLATLKIQPSEPRDSAVYFCASAPLGSASTDTQYFGPGTRLTVL.

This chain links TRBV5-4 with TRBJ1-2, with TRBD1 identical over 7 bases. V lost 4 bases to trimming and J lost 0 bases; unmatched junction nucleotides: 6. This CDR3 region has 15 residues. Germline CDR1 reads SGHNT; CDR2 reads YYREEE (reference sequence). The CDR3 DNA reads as TGTGCCAGCAGCCCGGAGGGGACAGCTAACTATGGCTACACCTTC. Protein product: CASSPEGTANYGYTF.

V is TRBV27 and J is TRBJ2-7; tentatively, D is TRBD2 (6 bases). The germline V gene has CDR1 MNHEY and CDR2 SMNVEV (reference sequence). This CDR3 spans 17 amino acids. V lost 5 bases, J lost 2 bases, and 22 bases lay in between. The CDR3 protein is CASSRMTHQGGTYEQYF. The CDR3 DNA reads TGTGCCAGCAGTCGAATGACCCACCAGGGAGGAACCTACGAGCAGTACTTC.

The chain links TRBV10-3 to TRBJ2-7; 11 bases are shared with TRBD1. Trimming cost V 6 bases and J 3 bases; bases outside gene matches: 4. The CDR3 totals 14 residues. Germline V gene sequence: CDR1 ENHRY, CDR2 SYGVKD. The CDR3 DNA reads TGTGCCATCAGCCGGACAGGGGGCGGCTACGAGCAGTACTTC. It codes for CAISRTGGGYEQYF.

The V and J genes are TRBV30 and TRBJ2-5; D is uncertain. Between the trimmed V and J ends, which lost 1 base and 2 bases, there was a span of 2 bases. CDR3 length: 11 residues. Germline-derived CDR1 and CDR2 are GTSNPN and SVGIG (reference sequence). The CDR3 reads CAWSEQETQYF. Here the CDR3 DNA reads TGTGCCTGGAGTGAGCAAGAGACCCAGTACTTC.

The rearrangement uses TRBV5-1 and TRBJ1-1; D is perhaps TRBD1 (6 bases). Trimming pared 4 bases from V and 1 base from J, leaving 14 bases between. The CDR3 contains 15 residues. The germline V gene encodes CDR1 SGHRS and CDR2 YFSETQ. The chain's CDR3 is CASSQEWGQNTEAFF. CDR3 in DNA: TGCGCCAGCAGCCAGGAGTGGGGGCAGAACACTGAAGCTTTCTTT. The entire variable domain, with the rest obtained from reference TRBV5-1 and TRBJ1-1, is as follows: KAGVTQTPRYLIKTRGQQVTLSCSPISGHRSVSWYQQTPGQGLQFLFEYFSETQRNKGNFPGRFSGRQFSNSRSEMNVSTLELGDSALYLCASSQEWGQNTEAFFGQGTRLTVV.

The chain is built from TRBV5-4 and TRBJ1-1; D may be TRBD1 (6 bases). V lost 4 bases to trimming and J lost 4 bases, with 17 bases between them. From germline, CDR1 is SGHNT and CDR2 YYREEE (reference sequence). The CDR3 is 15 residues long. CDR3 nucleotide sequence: TGTGCCAGCAGCCCCCCCCGGTCACAGGGCACTGAAGCTTTCTTT. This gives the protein CASSPPRSQGTEAFF.

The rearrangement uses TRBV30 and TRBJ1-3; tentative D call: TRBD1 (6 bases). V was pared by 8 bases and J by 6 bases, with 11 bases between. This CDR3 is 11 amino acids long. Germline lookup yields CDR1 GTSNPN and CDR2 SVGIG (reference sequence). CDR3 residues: CARGRANTIYF. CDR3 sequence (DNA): TGTGCCCGGGGGCGGGCAAACACCATATATTTT.

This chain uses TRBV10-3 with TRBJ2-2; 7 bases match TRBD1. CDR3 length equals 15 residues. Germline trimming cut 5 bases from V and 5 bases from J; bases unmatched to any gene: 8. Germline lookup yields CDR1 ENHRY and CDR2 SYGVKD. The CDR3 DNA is TGTGCCATCAGTCGACAGGGACAAGGTACCGGGGAGCTGTTTTTT. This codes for CAISRQGQGTGELFF.